Shown below are 30 T cell receptor beta chains from a single sample sequenced in a study of blood T cell repertoires in COVID-19. Some clones are missing from TCRdb's copy, which holds only in-frame ones; the method was immunoSEQ multiplex PCR. The data show roughly 130,000 clones, with roughly four fifths seen just once and 3% held by the top ten. The specimen sequenced was peripheral blood. These TCRs come from a woman older than 75 with acute or convalescent COVID-19.

The V gene is TRBV5-1, the J gene TRBJ1-2; 10 nucleotides match TRBD1. The CDR3 runs to 16 residues. Germline CDR1 SGHRS, CDR2 YFSETQ. V lost 0 bases and J lost 8; bases outside the gene matches: 10. The CDR3 bases are TGCGCCAGCAGCTTGGTTGAGGGACAGGGGATAAGAGGCTACACCTTC. It specifies CASSLVEGQGIRGYTF.

For the CDR3, the DNA is TGTGCCAGCAGCGTGCGTAACGATGAAAAACTGTTTTTT. Its protein product is CASSVRNDEKLFF. The chain combines TRBV9 with TRBJ1-4; no reliable D call. The CDR3 covers 13 residues. From germline, CDR1 is SGDLS and CDR2 YYNGEE. V dropped 2 bases and J dropped 6 bases, with 8 bases sitting between them.

The chain uses TRBV7-9 and TRBJ2-7, with D maybe TRBD2 (6 bases). This CDR3 is 14 amino acids long. Germline V lookup: CDR1 SEHNR, CDR2 FQNEAQ (reference sequence). V lost 6 bases and J 6 bases, leaving 18 bases between the germline ends. The CDR3 DNA reads as TGTGCCAGCAGGAAGACTGGGCAGGAGGGCGAGCAGTACTTC. It specifies CASRKTGQEGEQYF.

The genes are TRBV7-9 and TRBJ2-2, with D possibly TRBD1 on 5 matching bases. The germline gives CDR1 SEHNR, CDR2 FQNEAQ (reference sequence). This CDR3 has 18 amino acids. Trimming took 3 bases from V and 4 from J, leaving 21 bases between them. CDR3 DNA: TGTGCCAGCAGCTTTATCCAGGTTTGGGGCTCCTCCACCGGGGAGCTGTTTTTT. It specifies CASSFIQVWGSSTGELFF.

V is TRBV27 and J is TRBJ2-5; 10 bases agree with TRBD2. The CDR3 sequence is 20 residues long. V gave up 6 bases and J gave up 7 bases; unmatched junction bases: 26. Per germline, CDR1 MNHEY and CDR2 SMNVEV (reference sequence). This CDR3 reads CASSLSLLAGQYKVRGTQYF. The CDR3 DNA is TGTGCCAGCAGCCTTAGCCTACTAGCGGGGCAGTACAAGGTCCGGGGGACCCAGTACTTC.

V is TRBV19 and J is TRBJ1-2; 7 nucleotides line up with TRBD1. CDR3 size: 12 residues. CDR1 and CDR2 (germline): LNHDA, SQIVND (reference sequence). J gave up 10 bases and V 6 bases, and 8 bases lay outside the gene matches. The CDR3 DNA is TGTGCCAGTAGCGACAGGGATCGGGACTACACCTTC. This encodes CASSDRDRDYTF.

Here the CDR3 DNA reads TGTGCCATCAGTGAGTCGACAGGGAGGACCGGGGAGCTGTTTTTT. Protein sequence: CAISESTGRTGELFF. The gene calls are TRBV10-3 and TRBJ2-2; D may be TRBD1 (7 bases). Trimming shortened V by 0 bases and J by 5 bases, and 10 bases separated the two germline ends. Germline assignment: CDR1 ENHRY and CDR2 SYGVKD. The CDR3 spans 15 residues.

This chain connects TRBV3-1 (or the pseudogene TRBV3-2) to TRBJ1-1; D remains unclear. The CDR3 length is 12 residues. The ends were cut back, 1 base at V and 7 bases at J, with 7 bases in the middle. The germline gives CDR1 LGHDT, CDR2 YNNKEL (reference sequence). As DNA, the CDR3 is TGTGCCAGCAGCCAAGGGGGAGGTGAAGCTTTCTTT. Translation: CASSQGGGEAFF.

The chain couples TRBV5-1 to TRBJ2-2; possible D gene TRBD2, 6 bases. The CDR3 totals 15 residues. Germline CDR1 reads SGHRS; CDR2 reads YFSETQ. Trimming took 0 bases from V and 5 from J, leaving 11 bases between them. The DNA of the CDR3 is TGCGCCAGCAGCTTGGAAGGAGGGAAGACCGGGGAGCTGTTTTTT. As protein: CASSLEGGKTGELFF.

The J gene is TRBJ2-7, the V gene TRBV18; 12 bases align to TRBD1. The CDR3 has 15 residues. The V gene's germline CDR1 is KGHSH and CDR2 LQKENI. The J segment lost 6 bases and the V segment lost 3 bases, leaving 6 bases of the junction unmatched. CDR3 bases: TGTGCCAGCTCACCGGTCGGGACAGGGGGCGTCGAGCAGTACTTC. Translating gives CASSPVGTGGVEQYF.

Concerning this clone itself: A read error may produce the germline difference seen at one junction end. The J gene is TRBJ2-1, the V gene TRBV14; D possibly corresponds to TRBD2 (5 bases). The CDR3 sequence is 12 residues long. CDR1 SGHDN and CDR2 FVKESK come from the germline V gene. The CDR3 loop reads CASSQEAASVVF. The DNA of the CDR3 is TGTGCCAGCAGCCAAGAAGCGGCCAGTGTGGTCTTC.

V and J are TRBV7-2 and TRBJ1-1; the match to TRBD1 covers 7 bases. J lost 4 bases, V lost 4 bases, and 3 bases had no gene match. Germline lookup yields CDR1 SGHTA and CDR2 FQGNSA. The CDR3 is 13 residues long. CDR3 bases: TGTGCCAGCAGCTCCCCAGGGGGCACTGAAGCTTTCTTT. Residues: CASSSPGGTEAFF.

This sequence joins TRBV27 and TRBJ1-4, with no clear D. CDR1 and CDR2 (germline): MNHEY, SMNVEV (reference sequence). The length of the CDR3 is 13 residues. Deletions cut 3 bases from V and 3 bases from J, with 5 bases between. CDR3 in DNA: TGTGCCAGCAGTTTTTTCTCTAATGAAAAACTGTTTTTT. As protein: CASSFFSNEKLFF.

The V gene is TRBV29-1, the J gene TRBJ2-5, with D possibly matching TRBD1 (5 bases). Germline CDR1 reads SQVTM; CDR2 reads ANQGSEA. This CDR3 has 13 residues. Trimming took 4 bases from V and 5 from J, leaving 14 bases between them. CDR3 sequence: CSVVSRGGETQYF. In nucleotides, the CDR3 is TGCAGCGTTGTTAGTAGGGGTGGGGAGACCCAGTACTTC.

This clone is a singleton in its sample. One end of the junction does not line up with germline, which may come from a read error. The chain uses TRBV20-1 and TRBJ1-2; 10 nucleotides align to TRBD1. The CDR3 is 11 residues long. Germline V gives CDR1 DFQATT, CDR2 SNEGSKA (reference sequence). The CDR3 DNA follows: TGCAGTGCTTTGGGGGACAGGGGTTGGGCCTTC. It yields the protein CSALGDRGWAF.

The CDR3 region is CASSQPGQGNYGYTF. The CDR3 DNA sequence: TGCGCCAGCAGCCAACCGGGACAGGGGAACTATGGCTACACCTTC. The J gene is TRBJ1-2, the V gene TRBV4-1; 10 bases line up with TRBD1. Per the germline V gene, CDR1 is MGHRA and CDR2 is YSYEKL. The CDR3 extends over 15 amino acids. V lost 2 bases, J lost 2 bases, and 2 bases stayed unmatched.

The V and J genes are TRBV5-1 and TRBJ2-5; D ambiguous. Per germline, CDR1 SGHRS and CDR2 YFSETQ. V was trimmed by 4 bases and J by 1 base, leaving 14 bases between them. There are 15 residues in the CDR3. CDR3 bases: TGCGCCAGCAGCACGGGTGCGGTGGCCCAAGAGACCCAGTACTTC. This sequence encodes CASSTGAVAQETQYF.

The chain employs TRBV7-2 and TRBJ2-3; no reliable D call. CDR1 and CDR2 (germline): SGHTA, FQGNSA. The CDR3 contains 12 residues. V was shortened by 2 bases and J by 5 bases, with 5 bases between the two germline ends. The CDR3 loop reads CASSLLVDTQYF. The CDR3 DNA sequence: TGTGCCAGCAGCTTACTAGTAGATACGCAGTATTTT.

V gene TRBV18 combines with J gene TRBJ2-3, with 9 bases fitting TRBD2. CDR1 and CDR2 (germline): KGHSH, LQKENI. After removal of 6 bases from V and 2 bases from J, the junction contained 12 bases not matched to a gene. The CDR3 sequence is 17 residues long. In DNA, the CDR3 is TGTGCCAGCTCCCTTCTAGGAGCGGGGGGCACCACAGATACGCAGTATTTT. Residues: CASSLLGAGGTTDTQYF.

CDR3 DNA: TGTGCCAGCAGGGACAGGCTTAACTCCTACGAGCAGTACTTC. Its protein product is CASRDRLNSYEQYF. The gene calls are TRBV2 and TRBJ2-7, with TRBD1 identical over 7 bases. This CDR3 is built from 14 residues. CDR1 is SNHLY and CDR2 is FYNNEI in the germline V gene. J lost 0 bases, V lost 6 bases, and 5 bases had no gene match.

The rearrangement joins TRBV9 to TRBJ1-4, with 10 bases fitting TRBD1. Trimming removed 3 bases from V and 8 bases from J; junction bases left unmatched: 4. From germline, CDR1 is SGDLS and CDR2 YYNGEE. This CDR3 spans 14 amino acids. In nucleotides, the CDR3 is TGTGCCAGCAGCGCGGGACAGGGGCAGGAAAAACTGTTTTTT. It encodes CASSAGQGQEKLFF.

J is TRBJ1-4 and V is TRBV6-5; D is perhaps TRBD1 (5 bases). Per the germline V gene, CDR1 is MNHEY and CDR2 is SVGAGI. This CDR3 comprises 13 residues. Between the trimmed V and J ends, which lost 8 bases and 2 bases, there was a span of 9 bases. CDR3 sequence reads: CASRPGTNEKLFF. The CDR3 region has the DNA TGTGCCAGCCGGCCAGGGACTAATGAAAAACTGTTTTTT.

The chain combines TRBV5-1 with TRBJ2-5, with a weak D call TRBD1 (5 bases). Trimming stripped 1 base from V and 5 bases from J, with 9 bases between. The germline CDR1 and CDR2 sequences are SGHRS and YFSETQ. CDR3 length equals 13 residues. The CDR3 reads CASSLQGTETQYF. The CDR3 DNA sequence: TGCGCCAGCAGCTTGCAGGGAACGGAGACCCAGTACTTC.

In DNA, the CDR3 is TGTGCCTTCACGGCCCAGACAGGGGCTTACTATGGCTACACCTTC. Translated, it gives CAFTAQTGAYYGYTF. V and J are TRBV30 and TRBJ1-2; TRBD1 agrees at 8 bases. Germline-derived CDR1 and CDR2 are GTSNPN and SVGIG (reference sequence). The CDR3 spans 15 residues. V was clipped by 7 bases and J by 3 bases; unmatched bases: 13.

The V call is TRBV28, the J call TRBJ1-1; 7 bases align to TRBD1. The length of the CDR3 is 15 residues. V dropped 2 bases and J dropped 5; count of bases not matched to a gene: 8. Looked up from germline, CDR1 is MDHEN and CDR2 is SYDVKM. CDR3 bases: TGTGCCAGCAGTTTAAATAAGGGGGCTGGGACTGAAGCTTTCTTT. Its protein is CASSLNKGAGTEAFF.

V and J are TRBV6-5 and TRBJ2-7, with TRBD2 identical over 8 bases. Losses at the gene ends were 6 bases for V and 3 bases for J; bases not matched to a gene: 10. CDR3 length equals 15 residues. CDR1 is MNHEY, CDR2 SVGAGI, per germline. In DNA, the CDR3 is TGTGCCAGCAGAGACGCTAGCGGGCAAAACTACGAGCAGTACTTC. Protein: CASRDASGQNYEQYF.

This clone has only one observation. The chain combines TRBV12-3 or TRBV12-4 with TRBJ1-1; D ambiguous. The CDR3 contains 13 residues. Trimming removed 0 bases from V and 5 bases from J, with 7 bases in between. The CDR3 DNA is TGTGCCAGCAGTTTAGCCCCAGGTACTGAAGCTTTCTTT. Translated: CASSLAPGTEAFF.

V and J are TRBV19 and TRBJ1-5, with TRBD1 identical over 7 bases. This CDR3 region has 13 residues. The V gene end was trimmed by 11 bases and the J gene end by 6 bases; junction bases not matched to a gene: 10. Germline CDR1 reads LNHDA; CDR2 reads SQIVND (reference sequence). The CDR3 spells CASWDRSGQPQHF. The CDR3, as DNA: TGTGCCTCCTGGGACAGATCTGGTCAGCCCCAGCATTTT.

This clone showed up just once. The J gene is TRBJ1-1, the V gene TRBV11-1; 10 bases are shared with TRBD1. Germline V gene lookup returns CDR1 SGHAT and CDR2 FQDESV (reference sequence). The CDR3 runs to 15 residues. The J segment lost 2 bases and the V segment lost 5 bases, leaving 5 bases of the junction unmatched. The CDR3 reads CASSKDRGRNTEAFF. Written as DNA, the CDR3 is TGTGCCAGCAGCAAGGACAGGGGGAGAAACACTGAAGCTTTCTTT.

The chain combines TRBV20-1 with TRBJ1-5, with TRBD1 identical over 9 bases. CDR1 is DFQATT and CDR2 is SNEGSKA in the germline V gene (reference sequence). This CDR3 comprises 16 residues. The trim removed 3 bases at V and 0 bases at J, leaving 6 bases unmatched. CDR3 loop: CSASHRDRDSNQPQHF. In DNA, the CDR3 is TGCAGTGCTAGTCACCGGGACAGGGATAGCAATCAGCCCCAGCATTTT.